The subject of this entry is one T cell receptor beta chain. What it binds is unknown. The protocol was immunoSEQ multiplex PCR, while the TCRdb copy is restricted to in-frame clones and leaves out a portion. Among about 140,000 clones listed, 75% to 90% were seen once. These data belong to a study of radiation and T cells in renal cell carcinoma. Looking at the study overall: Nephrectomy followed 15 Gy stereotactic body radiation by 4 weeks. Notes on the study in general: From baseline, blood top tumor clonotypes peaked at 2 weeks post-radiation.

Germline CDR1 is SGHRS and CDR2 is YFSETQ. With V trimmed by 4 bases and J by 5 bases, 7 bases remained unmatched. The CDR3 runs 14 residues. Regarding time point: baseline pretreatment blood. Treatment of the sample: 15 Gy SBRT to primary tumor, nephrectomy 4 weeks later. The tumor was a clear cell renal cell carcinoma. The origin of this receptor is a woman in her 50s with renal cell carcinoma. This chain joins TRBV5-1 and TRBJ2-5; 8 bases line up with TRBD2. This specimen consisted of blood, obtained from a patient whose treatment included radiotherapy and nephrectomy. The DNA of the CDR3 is TGCGCCAGCAGCCCGGGAGGGCCGTGGGAGACCCAGTACTTC. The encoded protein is CASSPGGPWETQYF.